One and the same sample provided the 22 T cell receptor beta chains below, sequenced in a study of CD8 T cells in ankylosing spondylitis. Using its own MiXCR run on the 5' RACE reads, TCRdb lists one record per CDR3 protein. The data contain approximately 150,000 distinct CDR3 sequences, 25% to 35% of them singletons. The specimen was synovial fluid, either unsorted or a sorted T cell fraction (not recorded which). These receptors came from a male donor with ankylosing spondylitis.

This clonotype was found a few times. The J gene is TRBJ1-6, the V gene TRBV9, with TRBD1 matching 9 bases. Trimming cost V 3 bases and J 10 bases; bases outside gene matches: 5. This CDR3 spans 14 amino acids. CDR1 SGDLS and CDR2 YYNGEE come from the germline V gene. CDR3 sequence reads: CASSADRGGSPLHF. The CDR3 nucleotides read TGTGCCAGCAGCGCGGACAGGGGAGGATCACCCCTCCACTTT.

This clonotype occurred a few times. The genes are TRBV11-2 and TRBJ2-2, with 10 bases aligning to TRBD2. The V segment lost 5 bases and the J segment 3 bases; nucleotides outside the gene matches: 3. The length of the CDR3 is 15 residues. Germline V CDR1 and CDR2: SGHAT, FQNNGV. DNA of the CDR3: TGTGCCAGCAGCCTCCTAGCGGGGGACACCGGGGAGCTGTTTTTT. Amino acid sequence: CASSLLAGDTGELFF.

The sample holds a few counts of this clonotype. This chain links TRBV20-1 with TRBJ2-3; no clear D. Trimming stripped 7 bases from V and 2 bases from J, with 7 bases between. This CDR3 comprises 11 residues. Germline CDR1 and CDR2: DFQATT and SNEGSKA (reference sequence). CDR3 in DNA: TGCAGTGGAAGGACCACAGATACGCAGTATTTT. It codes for CSGRTTDTQYF.

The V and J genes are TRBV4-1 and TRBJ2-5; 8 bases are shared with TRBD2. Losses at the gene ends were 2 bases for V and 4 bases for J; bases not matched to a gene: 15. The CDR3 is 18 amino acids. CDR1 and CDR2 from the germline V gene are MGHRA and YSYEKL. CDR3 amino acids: CASSQSGTRRGARETQYF. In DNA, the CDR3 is TGCGCCAGCAGCCAAAGTGGGACTAGGCGGGGGGCCAGAGAGACCCAGTACTTC.

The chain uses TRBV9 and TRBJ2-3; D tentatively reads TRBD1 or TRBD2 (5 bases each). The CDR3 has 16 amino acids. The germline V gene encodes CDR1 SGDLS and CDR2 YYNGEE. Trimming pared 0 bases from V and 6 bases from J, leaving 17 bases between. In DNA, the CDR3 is TGTGCCAGCAGCGTAGGACGAGGGGCGGGCGCCGATACGCAGTATTTT. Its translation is CASSVGRGAGADTQYF.

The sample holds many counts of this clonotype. CDR3 in amino acids: CASSEIGSRTEAFF. In DNA form, the CDR3 reads TGTGCCAGCAGTGAAATCGGGTCACGGACTGAAGCTTTCTTT. V is TRBV2 and J is TRBJ1-1; D gene uncertain. The germline CDR1 and CDR2 sequences are SNHLY and FYNNEI. CDR3 size: 14 residues. V lost 2 bases and J 5 bases, leaving 12 bases between the germline ends.

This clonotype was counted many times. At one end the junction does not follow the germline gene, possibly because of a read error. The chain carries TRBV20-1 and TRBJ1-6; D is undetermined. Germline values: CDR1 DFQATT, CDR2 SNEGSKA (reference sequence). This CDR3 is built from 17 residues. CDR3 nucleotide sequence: TGCAGTGCTGGAGACGCGGGTCAAAGCTCCTATAATTCACCCCTCCACTTT. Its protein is CSAGDAGQSSYNSPLHF.

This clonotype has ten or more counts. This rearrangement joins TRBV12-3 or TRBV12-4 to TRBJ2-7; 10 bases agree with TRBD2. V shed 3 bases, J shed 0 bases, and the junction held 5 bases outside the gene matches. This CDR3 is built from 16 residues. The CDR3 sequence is CASSLVAGGSSYEQYF. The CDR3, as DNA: TGTGCCAGCAGTTTGGTAGCGGGGGGCAGCTCCTACGAGCAGTACTTC.

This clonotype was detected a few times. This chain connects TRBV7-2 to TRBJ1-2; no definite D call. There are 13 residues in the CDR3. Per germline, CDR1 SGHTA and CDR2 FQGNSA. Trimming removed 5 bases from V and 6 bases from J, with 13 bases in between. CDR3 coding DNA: TGTGCCAGCAGCCCGTTGAGAGAAGATGGCTACACCTTC. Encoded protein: CASSPLREDGYTF.

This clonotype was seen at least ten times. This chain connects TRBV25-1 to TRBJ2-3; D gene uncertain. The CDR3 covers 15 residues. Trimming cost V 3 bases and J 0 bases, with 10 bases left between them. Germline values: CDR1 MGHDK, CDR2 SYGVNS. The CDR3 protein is CASSESGLSTDTQYF. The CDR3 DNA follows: TGTGCCAGCAGTGAGTCTGGGTTGAGCACAGATACGCAGTATTTT.

Here the CDR3 reads CSARAFPDRSLAVFFPNEQYF. The CDR3 DNA reads TGCAGTGCTAGAGCCTTTCCGGACAGATCGCTCGCCGTCTTTTTCCCCAACGAGCAGTACTTC. The chain combines TRBV20-1 with TRBJ2-7; tentatively, D is TRBD1 (6 bases). Germline V lookup: CDR1 DFQATT, CDR2 SNEGSKA (reference sequence). Trimming left V 1 base short and J 5 bases short, with 36 bases between. The CDR3 is made up of 21 amino acids.

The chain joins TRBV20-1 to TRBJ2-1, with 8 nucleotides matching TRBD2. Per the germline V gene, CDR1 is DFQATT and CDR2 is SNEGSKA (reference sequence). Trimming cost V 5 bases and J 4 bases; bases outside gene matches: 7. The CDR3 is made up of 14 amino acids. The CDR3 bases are TGCAGTGCTGAACGGGGGGGAGGGTACAATGAGCAGTTCTTC. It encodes CSAERGGGYNEQFF.

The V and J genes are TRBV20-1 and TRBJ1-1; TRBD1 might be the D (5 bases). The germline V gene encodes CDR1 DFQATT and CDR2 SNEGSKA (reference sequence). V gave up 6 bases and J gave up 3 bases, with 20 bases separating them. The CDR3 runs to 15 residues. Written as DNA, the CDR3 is TGCAGTGCCCGCGGAGTGGACACATCTCACACTGAAGCTTTCTTT. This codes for CSARGVDTSHTEAFF.

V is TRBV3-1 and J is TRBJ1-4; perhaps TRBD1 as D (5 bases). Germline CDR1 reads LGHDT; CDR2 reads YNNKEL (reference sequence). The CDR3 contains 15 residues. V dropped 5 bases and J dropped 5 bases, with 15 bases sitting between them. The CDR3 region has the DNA TGTGCCAGCAGCTTTCTCCCAGGGATCAATGAAAAACTGTTTTTT. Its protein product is CASSFLPGINEKLFF.

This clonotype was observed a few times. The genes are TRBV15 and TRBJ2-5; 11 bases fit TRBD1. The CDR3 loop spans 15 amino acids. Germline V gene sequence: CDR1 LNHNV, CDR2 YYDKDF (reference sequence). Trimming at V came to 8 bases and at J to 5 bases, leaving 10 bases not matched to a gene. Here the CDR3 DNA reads TGTGCCACCTCGACGGGGGACAGGGGGTTGGAGACCCAGTACTTC. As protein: CATSTGDRGLETQYF.

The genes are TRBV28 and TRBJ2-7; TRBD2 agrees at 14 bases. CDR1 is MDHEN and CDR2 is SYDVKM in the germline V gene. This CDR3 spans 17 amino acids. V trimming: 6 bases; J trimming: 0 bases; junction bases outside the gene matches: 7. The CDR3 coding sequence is TGTGCCAGCAGCCCGACTAGCGGGAGGGCCCTCTCCTACGAGCAGTACTTC. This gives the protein CASSPTSGRALSYEQYF.

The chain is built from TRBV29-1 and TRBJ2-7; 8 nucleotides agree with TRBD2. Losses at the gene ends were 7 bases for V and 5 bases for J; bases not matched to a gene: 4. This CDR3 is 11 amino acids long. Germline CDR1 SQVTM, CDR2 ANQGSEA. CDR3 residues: CSGTSSDEQYF. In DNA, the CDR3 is TGCAGCGGGACTAGCAGCGACGAGCAGTACTTC.

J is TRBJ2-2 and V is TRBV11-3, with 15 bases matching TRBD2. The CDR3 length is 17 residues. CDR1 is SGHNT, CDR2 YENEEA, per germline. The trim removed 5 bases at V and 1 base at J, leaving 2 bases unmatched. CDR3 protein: CASSGGLAGGNTGELFF. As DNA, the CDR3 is TGTGCCAGCAGCGGGGGACTAGCGGGGGGGAACACCGGGGAGCTGTTTTTT.

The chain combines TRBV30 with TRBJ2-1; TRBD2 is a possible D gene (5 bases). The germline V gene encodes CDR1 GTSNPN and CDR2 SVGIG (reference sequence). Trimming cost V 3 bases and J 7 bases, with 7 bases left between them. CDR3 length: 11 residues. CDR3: CAWSTRNEQFF. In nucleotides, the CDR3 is TGTGCCTGGAGCACTAGAAATGAGCAGTTCTTC.

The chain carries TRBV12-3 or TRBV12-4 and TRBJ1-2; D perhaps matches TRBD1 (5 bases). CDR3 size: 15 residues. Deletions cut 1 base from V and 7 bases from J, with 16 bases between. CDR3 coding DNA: TGTGCCAGCAGTTTAGGGGGCGCGAATTATGGTGGCTACACCTTC. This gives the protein CASSLGGANYGGYTF.

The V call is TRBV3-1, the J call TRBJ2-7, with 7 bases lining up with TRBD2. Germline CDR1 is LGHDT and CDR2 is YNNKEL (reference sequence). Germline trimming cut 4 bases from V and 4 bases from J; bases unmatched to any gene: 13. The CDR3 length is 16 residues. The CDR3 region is CASSLLLAGEIYEQYF. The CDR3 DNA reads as TGTGCCAGCAGCCTCCTCTTAGCGGGTGAGATATACGAGCAGTACTTC.

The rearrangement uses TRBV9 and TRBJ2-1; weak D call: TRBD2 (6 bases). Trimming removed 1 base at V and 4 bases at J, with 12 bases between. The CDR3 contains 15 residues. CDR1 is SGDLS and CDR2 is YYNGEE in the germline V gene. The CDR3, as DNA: TGTGCCAGCAGCGTAATCGGGGGTGATTACAATGAGCAGTTCTTC. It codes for CASSVIGGDYNEQFF. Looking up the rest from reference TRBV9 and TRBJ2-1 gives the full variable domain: DSGVTQTPKHLITATGQRVTLRCSPRSGDLSVYWYQQSLDQGLQFLIQYYNGEERAKGNILERFSAQQFPDLHSELNLSSLELGDSALYFCASSVIGGDYNEQFFGPGTRLTVL.